A selection of T cell receptor beta chains follows, all from one sample in a study of tumor-infiltrating lymphocytes in primary liver carcinoma. TCRdb independently ran MiXCR on the multiplex PCR reads; one entry per CDR3 protein. The table lists roughly 120,000 distinct CDR3 sequences, about 68% of them singletons. The sequenced sample consisted of liver tumor tissue from sampling region 1. All receptors derive from an older woman with primary liver carcinoma and hepatitis B virus infection. Both conserved end residues are part of each CDR3. Size is omitted from some rows. Given values are once, few, many or a class for expanded clones.

size: medium-sized
V: TRBV11-2
CDR3: CASSLTQGDYGYTF

size: .
V: TRBV28
CDR3: CASSSSGLGCTF

size: .
V: TRBV2
CDR3: CATEGTVKNIQYF

size: many
V: TRBV11-2
CDR3: CASSFGPGGVRAYEQYF

size: many
V: TRBV28
CDR3: CASSRDYPSETQYF

size: many
V: TRBV11-3
CDR3: CASSLSGRGLNEQFF

size: .
V: TRBV20-1
CDR3: CSVNRGRDYEQYF

size: many
V: TRBV29-1
CDR3: CSVSTGPYGYTF

size: many
V: TRBV29-1
CDR3: CSVGTGGGGEQYF

size: .
V: TRBV6-1
CDR3: CASSTTGAHGSYEQYF

size: few
V: TRBV7-8
CDR3: CASSLEGPGTSTDTQYF

size: few
V: TRBV24-1
CDR3: CATSDVGASGRPDTQYF

size: .
V: TRBV5-1
CDR3: CASSLDGHGLAYDQYF

size: .
V: TRBV11-2
CDR3: CASSSQRTSGLTYEQCF

size: many
V: TRBV28
CDR3: CASASWDRATDTQYF

size: .
V: TRBV5-6
CDR3: CVSSYGTPNYDYTF

size: .
V: TRBV10-1
CDR3: CTSSQDSDQPQHF

size: .
V: TRBV30
CDR3: CAWARKQGGRSEQYF

size: .
V: TRBV4-1
CDR3: CASSQAFWSRSSVNTIYF

size: .
V: TRBV7-8
CDR3: CASSLLGWLAGDRGHTDTQYF

size: .
V: TRBV11-2
CDR3: CASSRLVGGSGQYF

size: .
V: TRBV11-2
CDR3: CASSLRGEITERFF

size: .
V: TRBV2
CDR3: CASRASRSGRAGDEQFF

size: many
V: TRBV12-3/TRBV12-4
CDR3: CASNRQGLRAFF

size: .
V: TRBV5-4
CDR3: CASSPGAGSSHNELFF

size: once
V: TRBV5-1
CDR3: CGSSLDLNIQYF

size: .
V: TRBV18
CDR3: CASSPRQGADTEAFF

size: few
V: TRBV30
CDR3: CAWSRNRGIDGYTF

size: .
V: TRBV13
CDR3: CASSLDTDMQYF

size: .
V: TRBV7-8
CDR3: CASSLRVAGVTGELFF

size: medium-sized
V: TRBV11-2
CDR3: CASSLVSNQETQYF

size: .
V: TRBV7-9
CDR3: CASSATTGGGESFF

size: .
V: TRBV28
CDR3: CASSFPTSGLSYIEQFF

size: .
V: TRBV29-1
CDR3: CNVVGGQGVDEKYF

size: few
V: TRBV6-1
CDR3: CTSSRQGSSYEQYF

size: .
V: TRBV12-3/TRBV12-4
CDR3: CASSLGEWGITDTQYF

size: many
V: TRBV10-3
CDR3: CATGLAGGVTGELFF

size: .
V: TRBV11-2
CDR3: CVSSKSARGTGEYEQYF

size: once
V: TRBV11-2
CDR3: CAMSLTQGDYGYTF

size: .
V: TRBV4-1
CDR3: CASSYDSSSGNTIYF

size: .
V: TRBV7-9
CDR3: CVSSLGLEPNEQFF

size: .
V: TRBV20-1
CDR3: CSTKRSGHSNQPQHF